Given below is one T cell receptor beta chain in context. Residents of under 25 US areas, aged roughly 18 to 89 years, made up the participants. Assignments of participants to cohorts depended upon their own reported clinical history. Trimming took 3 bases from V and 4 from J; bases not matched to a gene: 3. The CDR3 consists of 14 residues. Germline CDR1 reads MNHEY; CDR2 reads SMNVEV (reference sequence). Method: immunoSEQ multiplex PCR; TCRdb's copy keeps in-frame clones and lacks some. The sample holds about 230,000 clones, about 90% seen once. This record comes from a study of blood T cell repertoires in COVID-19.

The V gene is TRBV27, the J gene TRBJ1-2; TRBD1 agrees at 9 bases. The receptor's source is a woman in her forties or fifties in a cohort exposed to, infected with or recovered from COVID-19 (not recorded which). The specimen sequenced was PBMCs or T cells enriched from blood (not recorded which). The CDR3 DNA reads TGTGCCAGCAGTTTTACAGGGGGCGTCTATGGCTACACCTTC. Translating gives CASSFTGGVYGYTF.